This TCR beta chain was observed in a study of T cell repertoires in cytomegalovirus infection (dated by TCRdb to the late 2010s). With respect to the entire study: Donor HLA type was relevant to the analysis, because carriage of CMV infection together with the matching HLA type was indicated by public TCR beta signatures. Overall results and qualifications from the work: Cumulative frequency of public TCR beta family members discriminated carriers of CMV infection plus the relevant HLA type in this cohort and an independent 352-donor cohort. The ex vivo response was dominated by HLA-C-restricted CMV-specific TCR beta clonotypes, and the single most frequent clonotype in two of eight donors was supplied by these HLA-C-restricted clonotypes.

The instrument was an Illumina HiSeq 1500. In TCRdb, the public reads were trimmed at Q25 with fastp and aligned with MiXCR, with productive beta chains retained. Each record represents a unique CDR3 protein, reported with the most common genes and DNA among its rows. The sample table shows about 300,000 distinct CDR3 sequences, and around 10% are seen once. Clones ranked in the top ten supply less than 3% of the sample. This clonotype has at least ten counts. Its antigen specificity is not known. One base away there is no much larger clone; base qualities are not given. The CDR3 numbers 13 residues from cysteine through phenylalanine. Only the CDR3 DNA is retained, 39 bases long and in frame from the first base. V and J lose 10 bases and 7 bases, and a span of 16 bases separates them.

This TCR came from a human donor in good health (CMV status not recorded). Some clones in this sample may be carry-over from other donors' samples. Here the chain combines TRBV12-3 or TRBV12-4 and TRBJ1-4; D gene: possibly TRBD1, on 5 matching bases. What was sequenced was PBMCs. The DNA is as follows: TGTGCCATCCGAACTTTCAGGGTTGAAAAACTGTTTTTT. This encodes CAIRTFRVEKLFF.